This TCR beta chain was obtained from a study of blood T cell repertoires in COVID-19. The wider study: Researchers got acute and convalescent COVID-19 samples from the United States, Italy and Spain. From T cells, B-cell-depleted T cells, or PBMCs came the material, which was cDNA or gDNA.

The CDR3 is made up of 15 amino acids. CDR1 is PRHDT, CDR2 FYEKMQ, per germline (reference sequence). The trim removed 4 bases at V and 7 bases at J, leaving 5 bases unmatched. In the original analysis: Amplifying reference gene primers gave estimates of nucleated cell counts. Libraries were prepared by immunoSEQ multiplex PCR; TCRdb keeps only in-frame clonotypes and omits some of them. V, J and clone size reflect that table, while D and trimming were determined from the DNA. The data show about 360,000 clones, 86% seen once. Seattle participants joined during active infection and were tracked over time.

The sequence derives from a woman aged 55 to 70 with COVID-19, enrolled during active disease. Sequencing input: peripheral blood. The rearrangement joins TRBV13 to TRBJ2-1; 12 nucleotides agree with TRBD2. The CDR3 loop reads CASSSTSGGHNEQFF. Written as DNA, the CDR3 is TGTGCCAGCAGCTCTACTAGCGGGGGGCATAATGAGCAGTTCTTC.